This T cell receptor (beta chain) was retrieved from a study of regulatory T cells in long-lasting Graves disease. The sample holds many counts of this clonotype. Its antigen is unidentified. V lost 5 bases, J lost 3 bases, and 6 bases stayed unmatched. The germline gives CDR1 MDHEN, CDR2 SYDVKM. The CDR3 has 14 amino acids. Time point meaning: persistent/refractory GD, antithyroid drugs over 5 years with positive TRAb. PBMC RNA served as the TCR library source. The patients were drawn from one endocrinology department in Xi'an, China. Both iRepertoire HTBI primers and Arm-PCR of CDR3 regions were used to build the TCR beta libraries. TCRdb re-called the multiplex PCR reads through MiXCR, storing one row per CDR3 protein. The sample comprises about 470,000 distinct CDR3 sequences, 20% to 25% of which are singletons, and about 7% rests with the top ten. Study-wide points: For persistent Graves' patients, TCR diversity was lower than for newly diagnosed ones.

The sample here was peripheral blood mononuclear cells (PBMCs), taken when the disease was refractory, from a patient treated with antithyroid drugs. This clonotype was sampled from a female donor with Graves disease. V and J are TRBV28 and TRBJ2-7; 8 nucleotides align to TRBD1. The CDR3 sequence: CASSPTGEVYEQYF. DNA of the CDR3: TGTGCCAGCAGTCCGACAGGGGAGGTCTACGAGCAGTACTTC.